This T cell receptor beta chain stems from a study of shared clonotypes between healthy human individuals. Study details: In total, the donors were a couple of women and a few men aged 18 to 49.

CD4+ cell separation produced CD45RA+ naive and CD45RA-negative memory subsets. Source study methods: ImmunoSEQ only sent back junction sequences with no quality scores, so filtering was done differently. Sequencing used immunoSEQ multiplex PCR; TCRdb keeps in-frame clones, though not all of them. V, J and clone size were drawn from that table, and D and trimming were deduced from the DNA. The profile shows about 2.4 million clones, approximately 94% of them singletons. Details on this clone: The antigen is undetermined.

General study results and limits: Relative to their counterparts shared across all four donors, non-shared clonotypes exhibited diminished generation probabilities.

This CDR3 spans 14 amino acids. V was shortened by 5 bases and J by 4 bases, with 11 bases between the two germline ends. Germline CDR1 reads LNHDA; CDR2 reads SQIVND (reference sequence). This receptor was identified in a young man in good health. This chain connects TRBV19 to TRBJ1-4; D is uncertain. The specimen sequenced was naive CD4+ T cells sorted from blood. The subset here: CD45RA+ positively selected. The CDR3, as DNA: TGTGCCAGTAGTGGTCCGGCCAGTAATGAAAAACTGTTTTTT. This gives the protein CASSGPASNEKLFF.